The entry below describes one TCR beta chain. Its antigen is as yet unknown. These data originate in a study of T cells after yellow fever vaccination. Overall study findings and caveats: There was a possibility that FACS-sorted repertoires contained abundant clonotypes contaminating from the bulk population. The study found a weaker secondary response that peaked faster, day 5 versus 15.

This CDR3 has 12 residues. V was shortened by 5 bases and J by 8 bases, with 15 bases between the two germline ends. The germline V gene has CDR1 DFQATT and CDR2 SNEGSKA (reference sequence). Universal primer sites and UMIs were introduced during 5'RACE template-switching synthesis of TCR cDNA. TCRdb processed the 5' RACE reads anew with MiXCR; each CDR3 protein has one entry. The table includes a few hundred thousand distinct CDR3 sequences, about a sixth detected once. The source of this sequence is a man in his late teens or twenties who received the YFV17D yellow fever vaccine. This sequence joins TRBV20-1 and TRBJ1-2; TRBD1 might be the D (5 bases). The sample was PBMCs, taken roughly 5 days after the first yellow fever vaccination. The CDR3 loop is CSAHNRGDGYTF. The CDR3, as DNA: TGCAGTGCTCACAATCGGGGGGACGGCTACACCTTC.